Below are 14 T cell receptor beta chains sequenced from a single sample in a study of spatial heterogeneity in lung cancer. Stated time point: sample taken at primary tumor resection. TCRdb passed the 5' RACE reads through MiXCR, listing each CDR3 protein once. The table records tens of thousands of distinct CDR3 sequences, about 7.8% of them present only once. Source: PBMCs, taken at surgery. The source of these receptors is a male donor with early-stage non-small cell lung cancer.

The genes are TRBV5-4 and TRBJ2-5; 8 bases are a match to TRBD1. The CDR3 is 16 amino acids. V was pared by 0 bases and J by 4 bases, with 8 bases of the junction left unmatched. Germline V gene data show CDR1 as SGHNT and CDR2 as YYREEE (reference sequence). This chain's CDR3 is CASSLGRQGKGETQYF. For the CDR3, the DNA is TGTGCCAGCAGCTTGGGTCGACAGGGGAAGGGAGAGACCCAGTACTTC.

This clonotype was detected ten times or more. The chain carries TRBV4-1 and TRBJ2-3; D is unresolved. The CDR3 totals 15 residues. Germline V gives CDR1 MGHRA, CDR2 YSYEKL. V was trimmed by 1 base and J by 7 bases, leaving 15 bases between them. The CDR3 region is CASSQAPVPLHTQYF. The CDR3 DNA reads TGCGCCAGCAGCCAAGCACCAGTCCCTCTCCATACGCAGTATTTT.

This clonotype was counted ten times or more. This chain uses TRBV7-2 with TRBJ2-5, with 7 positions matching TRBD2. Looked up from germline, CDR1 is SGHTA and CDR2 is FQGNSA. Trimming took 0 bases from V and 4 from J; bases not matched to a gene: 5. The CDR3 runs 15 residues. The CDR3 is CASSLAGEGIETQYF. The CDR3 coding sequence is TGTGCCAGCAGCTTAGCGGGGGAGGGGATAGAGACCCAGTACTTC.

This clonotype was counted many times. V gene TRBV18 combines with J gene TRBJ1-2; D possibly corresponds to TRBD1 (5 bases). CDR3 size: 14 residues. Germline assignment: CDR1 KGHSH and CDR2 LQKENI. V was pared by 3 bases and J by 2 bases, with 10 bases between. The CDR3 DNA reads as TGTGCCAGCTCACCGCTCAGACAGAACTATGGCTACACCTTC. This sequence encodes CASSPLRQNYGYTF.

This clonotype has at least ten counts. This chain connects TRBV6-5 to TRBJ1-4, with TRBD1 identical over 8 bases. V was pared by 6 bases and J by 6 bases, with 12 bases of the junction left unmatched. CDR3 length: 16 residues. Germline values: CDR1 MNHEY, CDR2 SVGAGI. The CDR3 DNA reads TGTGCCAGCAGGGCGCGCAATTACAGGGGGGATGAAAAACTGTTTTTT. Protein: CASRARNYRGDEKLFF.

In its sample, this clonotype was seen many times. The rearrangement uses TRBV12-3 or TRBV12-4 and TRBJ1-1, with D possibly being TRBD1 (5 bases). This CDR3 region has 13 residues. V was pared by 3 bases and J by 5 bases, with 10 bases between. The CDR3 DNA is TGTGCCAGCAGTTTCGGGGGGGAAACTGAAGCTTTCTTT. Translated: CASSFGGETEAFF.

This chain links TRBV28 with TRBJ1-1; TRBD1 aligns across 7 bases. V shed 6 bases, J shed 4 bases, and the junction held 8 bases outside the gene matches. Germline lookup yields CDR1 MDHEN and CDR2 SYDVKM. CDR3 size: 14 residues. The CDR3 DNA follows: TGTGCCAGCAGCCAGGGGGGTTCGGGCACTGAAGCTTTCTTT. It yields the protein CASSQGGSGTEAFF.

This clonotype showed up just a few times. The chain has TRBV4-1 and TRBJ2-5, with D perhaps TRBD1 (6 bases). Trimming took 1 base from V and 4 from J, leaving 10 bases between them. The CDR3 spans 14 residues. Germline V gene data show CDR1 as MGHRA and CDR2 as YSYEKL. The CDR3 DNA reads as TGCGCCAGCAGCCAAGGGGACATCGCAGAGACCCAGTACTTC. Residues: CASSQGDIAETQYF.

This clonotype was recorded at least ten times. CDR3 residues: CASSSQKRGTGFYEQYF. The DNA for the CDR3 is TGTGCCAGCAGCTCCCAAAAACGCGGGACAGGTTTTTACGAGCAGTACTTC. The V call is TRBV7-9, the J call TRBJ2-7; 8 bases are a match to TRBD1. The CDR3 is made up of 17 amino acids. Germline V gene data show CDR1 as SEHNR and CDR2 as FQNEAQ (reference sequence). Losses at the gene ends were 4 bases for V and 4 bases for J; bases not matched to a gene: 15.

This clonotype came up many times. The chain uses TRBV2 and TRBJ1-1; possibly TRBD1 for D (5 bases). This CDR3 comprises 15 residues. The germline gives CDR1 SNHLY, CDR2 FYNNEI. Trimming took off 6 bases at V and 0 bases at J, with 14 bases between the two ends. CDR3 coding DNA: TGTGCCAGCAGCCTAAGTGGGACCTTGAACACTGAAGCTTTCTTT. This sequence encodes CASSLSGTLNTEAFF.

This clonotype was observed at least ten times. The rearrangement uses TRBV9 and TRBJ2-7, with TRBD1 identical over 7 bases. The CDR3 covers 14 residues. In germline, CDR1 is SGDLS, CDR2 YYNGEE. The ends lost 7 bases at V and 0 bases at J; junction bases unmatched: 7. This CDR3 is CASSTGIPSYEQYF. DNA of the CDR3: TGTGCCAGCTCGACAGGGATACCCTCCTACGAGCAGTACTTC.

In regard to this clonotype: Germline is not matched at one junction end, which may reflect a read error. For the CDR3, the DNA is TGCGTCAGCAGCGTAGGACAGGGCTCTCAGCCCCAGCATTTT. This translates into CVSSVGQGSQPQHF. V usage is TRBV5-1 and J usage is TRBJ1-5; 8 nucleotides align to TRBD1. This CDR3 comprises 14 residues. Looked up from germline, CDR1 is SGHRS and CDR2 is YFSETQ. The whole variable domain, remainder taken from reference TRBV5-1 and TRBJ1-5, is KAGVTQTPRYLIKTRGQQVTLSCSPISGHRSVSWYQQTPGQGLQFLFEYFSETQRNKGNFPGRFSGRQFSNSRSEMNVSTLELGDSALYLCVSSVGQGSQPQHFGDGTRLSIL.

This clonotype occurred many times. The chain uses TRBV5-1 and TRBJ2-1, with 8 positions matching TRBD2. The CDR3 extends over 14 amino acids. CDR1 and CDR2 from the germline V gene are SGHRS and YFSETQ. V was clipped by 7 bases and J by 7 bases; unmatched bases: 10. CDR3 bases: TGCGCCAGCTCGAGCGGGAGCCTCTTGAATGAGCAGTTCTTC. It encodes CASSSGSLLNEQFF.

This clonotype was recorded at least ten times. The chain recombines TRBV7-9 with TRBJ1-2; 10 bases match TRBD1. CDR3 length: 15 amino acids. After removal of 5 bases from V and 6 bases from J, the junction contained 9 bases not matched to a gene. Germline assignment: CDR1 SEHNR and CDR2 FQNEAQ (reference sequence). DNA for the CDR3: TGTGCCAGCAGCCCACAGGCCGGGACAGGGGATGGCTACACCTTC. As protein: CASSPQAGTGDGYTF. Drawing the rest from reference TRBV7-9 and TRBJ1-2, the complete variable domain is DTGVSQNPRHKITKRGQNVTFRCDPISEHNRLYWYRQTLGQGPEFLTYFQNEAQLEKSRLLSDRFSAERPKGSFSTLEIQRTEQGDSAMYLCASSPQAGTGDGYTFGSGTRLTVV.